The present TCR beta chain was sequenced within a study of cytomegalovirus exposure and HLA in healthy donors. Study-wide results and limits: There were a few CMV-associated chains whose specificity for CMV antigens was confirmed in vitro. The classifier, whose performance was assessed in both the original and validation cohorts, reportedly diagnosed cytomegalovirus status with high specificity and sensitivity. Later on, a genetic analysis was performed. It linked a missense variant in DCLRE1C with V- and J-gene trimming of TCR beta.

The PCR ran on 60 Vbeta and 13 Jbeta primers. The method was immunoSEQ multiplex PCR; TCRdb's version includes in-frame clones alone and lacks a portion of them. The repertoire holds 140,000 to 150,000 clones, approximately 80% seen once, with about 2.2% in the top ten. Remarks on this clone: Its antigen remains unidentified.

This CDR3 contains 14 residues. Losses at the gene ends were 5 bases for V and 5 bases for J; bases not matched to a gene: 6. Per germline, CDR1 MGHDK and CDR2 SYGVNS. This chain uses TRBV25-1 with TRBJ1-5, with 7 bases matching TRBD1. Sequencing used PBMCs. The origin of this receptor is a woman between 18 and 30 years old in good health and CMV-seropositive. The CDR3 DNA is TGTGCCAGCAGTCACCGGGACAGTTATCAGCCCCAGCATTTT. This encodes CASSHRDSYQPQHF.